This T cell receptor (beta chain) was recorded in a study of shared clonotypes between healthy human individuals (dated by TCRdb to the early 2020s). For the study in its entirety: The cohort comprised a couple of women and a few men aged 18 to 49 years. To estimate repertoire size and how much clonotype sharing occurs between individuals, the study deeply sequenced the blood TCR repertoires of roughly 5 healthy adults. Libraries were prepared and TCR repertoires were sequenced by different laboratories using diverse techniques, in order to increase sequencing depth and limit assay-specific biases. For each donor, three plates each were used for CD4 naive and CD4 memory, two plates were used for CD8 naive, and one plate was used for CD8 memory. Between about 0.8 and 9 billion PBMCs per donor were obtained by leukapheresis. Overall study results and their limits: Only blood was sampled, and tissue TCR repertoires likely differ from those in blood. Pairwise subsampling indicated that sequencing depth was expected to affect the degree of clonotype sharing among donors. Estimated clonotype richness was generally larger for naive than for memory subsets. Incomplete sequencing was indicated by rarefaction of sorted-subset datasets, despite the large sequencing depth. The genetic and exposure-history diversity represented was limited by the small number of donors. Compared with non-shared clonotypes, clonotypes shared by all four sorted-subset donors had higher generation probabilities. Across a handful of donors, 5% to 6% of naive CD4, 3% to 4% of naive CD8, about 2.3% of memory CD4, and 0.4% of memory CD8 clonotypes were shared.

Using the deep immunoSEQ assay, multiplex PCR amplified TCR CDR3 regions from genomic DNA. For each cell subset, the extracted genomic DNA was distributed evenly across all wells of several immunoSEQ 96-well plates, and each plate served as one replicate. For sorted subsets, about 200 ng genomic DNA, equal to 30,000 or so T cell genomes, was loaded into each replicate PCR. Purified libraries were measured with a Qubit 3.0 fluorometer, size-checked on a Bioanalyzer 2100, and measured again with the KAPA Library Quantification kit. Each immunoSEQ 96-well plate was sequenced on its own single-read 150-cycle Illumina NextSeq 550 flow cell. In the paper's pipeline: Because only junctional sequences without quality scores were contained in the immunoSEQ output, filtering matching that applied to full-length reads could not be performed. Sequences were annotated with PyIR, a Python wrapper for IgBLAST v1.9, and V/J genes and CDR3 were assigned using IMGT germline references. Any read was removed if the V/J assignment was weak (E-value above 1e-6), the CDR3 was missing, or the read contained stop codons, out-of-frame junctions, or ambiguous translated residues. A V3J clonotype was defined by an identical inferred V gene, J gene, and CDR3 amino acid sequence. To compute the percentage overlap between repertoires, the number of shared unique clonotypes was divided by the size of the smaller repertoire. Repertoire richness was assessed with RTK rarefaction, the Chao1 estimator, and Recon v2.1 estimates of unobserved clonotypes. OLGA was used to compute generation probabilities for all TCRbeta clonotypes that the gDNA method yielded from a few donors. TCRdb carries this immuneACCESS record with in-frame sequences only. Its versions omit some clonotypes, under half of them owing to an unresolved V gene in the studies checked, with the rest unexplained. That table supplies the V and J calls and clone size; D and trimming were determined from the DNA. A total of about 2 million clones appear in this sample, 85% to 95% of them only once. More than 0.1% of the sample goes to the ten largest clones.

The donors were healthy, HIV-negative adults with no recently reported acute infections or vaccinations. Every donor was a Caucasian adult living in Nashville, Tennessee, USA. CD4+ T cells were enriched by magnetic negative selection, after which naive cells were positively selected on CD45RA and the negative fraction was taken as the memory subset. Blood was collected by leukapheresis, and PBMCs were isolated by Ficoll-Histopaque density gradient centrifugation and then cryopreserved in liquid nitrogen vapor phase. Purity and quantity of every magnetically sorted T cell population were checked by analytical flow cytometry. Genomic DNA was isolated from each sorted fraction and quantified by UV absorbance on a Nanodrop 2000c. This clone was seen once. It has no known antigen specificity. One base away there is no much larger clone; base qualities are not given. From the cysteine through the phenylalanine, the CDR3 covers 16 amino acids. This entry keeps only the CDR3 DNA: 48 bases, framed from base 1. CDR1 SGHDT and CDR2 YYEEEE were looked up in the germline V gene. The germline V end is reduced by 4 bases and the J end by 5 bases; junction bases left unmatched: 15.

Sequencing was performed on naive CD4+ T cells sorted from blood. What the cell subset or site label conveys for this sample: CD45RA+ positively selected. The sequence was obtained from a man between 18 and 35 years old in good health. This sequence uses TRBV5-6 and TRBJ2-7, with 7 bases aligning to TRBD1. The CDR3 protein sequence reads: CASSPAGATGRDEQYF. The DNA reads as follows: TGTGCCAGCAGCCCCGCTGGGGCGACAGGGCGGGACGAGCAGTACTTC.